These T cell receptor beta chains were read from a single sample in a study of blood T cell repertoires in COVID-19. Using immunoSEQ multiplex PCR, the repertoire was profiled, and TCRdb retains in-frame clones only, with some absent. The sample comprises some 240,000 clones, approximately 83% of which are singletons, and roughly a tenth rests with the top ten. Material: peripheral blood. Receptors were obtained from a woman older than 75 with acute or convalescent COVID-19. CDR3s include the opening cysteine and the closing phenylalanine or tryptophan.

CASSTRTSGDQETQYF	TRBV5-4	TRBJ2-5
CASASDYNQPQHF	TRBV4-1	TRBJ1-5
CASSQGQVGPYEQYF	TRBV6-6	TRBJ2-7
CASSYSPAQDNSPLHF	TRBV6-6	TRBJ1-6
CAWAPGAGGPGANVLTF	TRBV30	TRBJ2-6
CASSEYQGMNTEAFF	TRBV6-1	TRBJ1-1
CASSRDSSGQPQHF	TRBV2	TRBJ1-5
CASIGDRDSPLHF	TRBV2	TRBJ1-6
CASSFESRYNEQFF	TRBV5-4	TRBJ2-1
CASSSPPRCLRALHF	TRBV21-1	TRBJ1-6
CASSYPGQGDNEKLFF	TRBV6-2/TRBV6-3	TRBJ1-4
CASSFPGGLRTDTQYF	TRBV28	TRBJ2-3
CASSLVEGLETQYF	TRBV5-6	TRBJ2-5
CASSLWGATNEKLFF	TRBV28	TRBJ1-4
CASSSPGLARNTGELFF	TRBV5-4	TRBJ2-2
CASRSSGNNSPLHF	TRBV7-2	TRBJ1-6
CASRQIAGNTIYF	TRBV2	TRBJ1-3
CASSLRGQGVETQYF	TRBV3-1/TRBV3-2	TRBJ2-5
CASNYYNEQFF	TRBV12-3/TRBV12-4	TRBJ2-1
CASRRTGTDTQYF	TRBV28	TRBJ2-3
CATSRPGLSYGYTF	TRBV24-1	TRBJ1-2
CASSQERGSSYNEQFF	TRBV4-1	TRBJ2-1
CASSLRQGAIYTGELFF	TRBV7-8	TRBJ2-2
CAWSTTVSGNTIYF	TRBV30	TRBJ1-3
CASSSAYEQYF	TRBV9	TRBJ2-7
CASSLVFFWTSGDSYEQYF	TRBV7-6	TRBJ2-7
CASSHQTGMVDTIYF	TRBV4-2	TRBJ1-3
CASRAETGELFF	TRBV27	TRBJ2-2
CASSTIGGQYEKLFF	TRBV19	TRBJ1-4
CASSGGRNGETQYF	TRBV6-5	TRBJ2-5
CASSLGGSTYEQYF	TRBV7-2	TRBJ2-7
CASSQFRDRTYNEQFF	TRBV4-2	TRBJ2-1
CASRRTGINTEAFF	TRBV5-6	TRBJ1-1
CASTPSRTGRTEAFF	TRBV27	TRBJ1-1
CASSKTSVSGELFF	TRBV7-2	TRBJ2-2
CAFSPGTGSEGQFF	TRBV30	TRBJ2-1
CASSLGGQETQYF	TRBV28	TRBJ2-5
CASSTPGQPQHF	TRBV12-3/TRBV12-4	TRBJ1-5